This T cell receptor (beta chain) appears in the sequencing data of a study of Graves' ophthalmopathy and Graves' hyperthyroidism. In this sample, this clonotype turned up a few times. The CDR3 contains 16 residues. The V segment lost 0 bases and the J segment 3 bases; nucleotides outside the gene matches: 11. The germline V gene encodes CDR1 DFQATT and CDR2 SNEGSKA (reference sequence). Amplified material comprised TCR beta CDR3 regions derived from RNA transcripts. HTBI primers primed a first-round RT-PCR, and a second-round multiplex PCR followed. TCRdb processed the multiplex PCR reads anew with MiXCR; each CDR3 protein has one entry. There are about 640,000 distinct CDR3 sequences in the sample; over 40% occur only once, and 2.5% to 3.5% lies in the top ten. Certain patients were not enrolled. These were patients with other autoimmune diseases, uncontrolled infections, pregnancy or lactation.

This chain uses TRBV20-1 with TRBJ2-7; 7 bases align to TRBD2. The sample comprised peripheral blood. The TCR comes from an adult man with Graves' ophthalmopathy. The CDR3 DNA reads as TGCAGTGCTAGAGATCTGGGGGGGGAGAGGCTCTACGAGCAGTACTTC. Amino acid sequence: CSARDLGGERLYEQYF.